The 12 T cell receptor beta chains given below trace back to one sample, sequenced in a study of blood T cell repertoires in COVID-19. The data were produced by immunoSEQ multiplex PCR, yet TCRdb's version contains in-frame clones alone and is incomplete. The sample carries 95,000 to 100,000 clones, under 90% recorded once. Sequencing used peripheral blood. Receptor source: a human donor in a cohort sampled during active COVID-19.

The chain employs TRBV19 and TRBJ2-6; 7 bases agree with TRBD2. V shed 4 bases, J shed 0 bases, and the junction held 9 bases outside the gene matches. There are 18 residues in the CDR3. Germline lookup yields CDR1 LNHDA and CDR2 SQIVND (reference sequence). The CDR3 protein is CASSTAGGIPSGANVLTF. The CDR3 coding sequence is TGTGCCAGTAGTACCGCCGGGGGGATCCCCTCTGGGGCCAACGTCCTGACTTTC.

This rearrangement joins TRBV4-1 to TRBJ2-3; the D gene is possibly TRBD1 (5 bases). With 3 bases removed from V and 3 bases from J, the gap between germline ends came to 13 bases. This CDR3 spans 15 amino acids. Germline CDR1 reads MGHRA; CDR2 reads YSYEKL. The CDR3 here is CASSQSRVWTDTQYF. For the CDR3, the DNA is TGCGCCAGCAGCCAGTCCAGGGTTTGGACAGATACGCAGTATTTT.

The rearrangement links TRBV20-1 to TRBJ2-5; 14 bases line up with TRBD2. CDR1 and CDR2 from the germline V gene are DFQATT and SNEGSKA (reference sequence). The CDR3 covers 16 residues. Trimming removed 3 bases from V and 3 bases from J; junction bases left unmatched: 6. Here the CDR3 reads CSASGRLAGGKETQYF. The CDR3 nucleotides are TGCAGTGCTAGTGGAAGACTAGCGGGGGGGAAAGAGACCCAGTACTTC.

The J gene is TRBJ1-4, the V gene TRBV7-2; D call uncertain. The V end lost 2 bases, the J end lost 7 bases, and 5 bases lay between the germline ends. The CDR3 length is 12 residues. From germline, CDR1 is SGHTA and CDR2 FQGNSA. This CDR3 is CASSLMREKLFF. DNA for the CDR3: TGTGCCAGCAGCTTAATGCGTGAAAAACTGTTTTTT.

This clone occurred once. The chain is built from TRBV7-9 and TRBJ2-1, with D possibly being TRBD2 (6 bases). Deletions cut 5 bases from V and 7 bases from J, with 18 bases between. Per the germline V gene, CDR1 is SEHNR and CDR2 is FQNEAQ (reference sequence). There are 15 residues in the CDR3. The CDR3 DNA is TGTGCCAGCAGCCTAGTCGCGGGGTCGGGGAATGAGCAGTTCTTC. Its translation: CASSLVAGSGNEQFF.

The chain carries TRBV19 and TRBJ2-5; 7 bases are a match to TRBD1. The V gene's germline CDR1 is LNHDA and CDR2 SQIVND (reference sequence). The length of the CDR3 is 15 residues. Trimming at V came to 0 bases and at J to 3 bases, leaving 4 bases not matched to a gene. As DNA, the CDR3 is TGTGCCAGTAGTATAGATCATGGGACAGAAGAGACCCAGTACTTC. Translation: CASSIDHGTEETQYF. The whole variable domain, remainder taken from reference TRBV19 and TRBJ2-5, is DGGITQSPKYLFRKEGQNVTLSCEQNLNHDAMYWYRQDPGQGLRLIYYSQIVNDFQKGDIAEGYSVSREKKESFPLTVTSAQKNPTAFYLCASSIDHGTEETQYFGPGTRLLVL.

There are a few counts of this clone. The rearrangement joins TRBV2 to TRBJ2-7; D is uncertain. Germline V gene sequence: CDR1 SNHLY, CDR2 FYNNEI. Trimming stripped 1 base from V and 6 bases from J, with 16 bases between. This CDR3 has 15 amino acids. The CDR3 DNA sequence: TGTGCCAGCAGTGAAGACGGTCCTCGTCAACTCGAGCAGTACTTC. Its translation is CASSEDGPRQLEQYF.

The gene calls are TRBV19 and TRBJ1-5; D is possibly TRBD1 (6 bases). Germline CDR1 and CDR2: LNHDA and SQIVND (reference sequence). This CDR3 is built from 13 residues. V lost 9 bases to trimming and J lost 7 bases, with 16 bases between them. In DNA form, the CDR3 reads TGTGCCAGCAAAACAGGGTCTGAGCAGCCCCAGCATTTT. Translating it yields CASKTGSEQPQHF.

The chain has TRBV29-1 and TRBJ2-2; no clear D. The CDR3 contains 14 residues. The germline CDR1 and CDR2 sequences are SQVTM and ANQGSEA. V lost 4 bases and J lost 1, with 10 bases in between. The CDR3: CSVGTRGNTGELFF. The CDR3 nucleotides are TGCAGCGTTGGTACCCGCGGGAACACCGGGGAGCTGTTTTTT.

V is TRBV19 and J is TRBJ1-5, with D maybe TRBD1 (6 bases). The CDR3 contains 17 residues. Germline V gives CDR1 LNHDA, CDR2 SQIVND (reference sequence). V was shortened by 1 base and J by 5 bases, with 18 bases between the two germline ends. CDR3 bases: TGTGCCAGTAGTATAGCCAGACGCAGAGGGGGGGATCAGCCCCAGCATTTT. Translating gives CASSIARRRGGDQPQHF. The whole variable domain, filled in from reference TRBV19 and TRBJ1-5, reads DGGITQSPKYLFRKEGQNVTLSCEQNLNHDAMYWYRQDPGQGLRLIYYSQIVNDFQKGDIAEGYSVSREKKESFPLTVTSAQKNPTAFYLCASSIARRRGGDQPQHFGDGTRLSIL.

This sequence joins TRBV6-6 and TRBJ2-2; TRBD1 might be the D (6 bases). The CDR3 spans 15 residues. V was cut by 5 bases and J by 7 bases, with 17 bases left in between. The germline CDR1 and CDR2 sequences are MNHNY and SVGAGI (reference sequence). The DNA for the CDR3 is TGTGCCAGCAGTCGCGAAAGACAGGTAGTCGGGGAGCTGTTTTTT. Its protein product is CASSRERQVVGELFF.

In this sample, this clone turned up a few times. The rearrangement links TRBV5-1 to TRBJ2-1, with D tentatively TRBD2 (5 bases). This CDR3 region has 14 residues. In germline, CDR1 is SGHRS, CDR2 YFSETQ. The ends were cut back, 0 bases at V and 7 bases at J, with 11 bases in the middle. The CDR3 coding sequence is TGCGCCAGCAGCTTGGCGCGGCTAGCTAATGAGCAGTTCTTC. This sequence encodes CASSLARLANEQFF.